A selection of T cell receptor beta chains follows, all from one sample in a study of blood T cell repertoires in COVID-19. The method was immunoSEQ multiplex PCR; TCRdb's version includes in-frame clones alone and lacks a portion of them. The data show under 300,000 clones, about nine tenths seen once. The sample consisted of peripheral blood. The source of these receptors is a man aged 45 to 65 with acute or convalescent COVID-19. Both conserved end residues are trimmed from each CDR3. A D gene is named only where the DNA matches it firmly.

j_call: TRBJ2-1; v_call: TRBV7-2; d_call: -; cdr3_aa: ASRSGGYSYNEQF
j_call: TRBJ2-7; v_call: TRBV9; d_call: TRBD1; cdr3_aa: ASSVGGGQTYEQY
j_call: TRBJ1-2; v_call: TRBV11-2; d_call: TRBD1; cdr3_aa: ASSSRDSALDGYT
j_call: TRBJ1-2; v_call: TRBV6-5; d_call: -; cdr3_aa: ASSTRQDNYGYT
j_call: TRBJ1-1; v_call: TRBV12-3/TRBV12-4; d_call: -; cdr3_aa: ASSLRLNTEAF
j_call: TRBJ2-5; v_call: TRBV2; d_call: -; cdr3_aa: ARTGENPQETQY
j_call: TRBJ1-3; v_call: TRBV5-1; d_call: TRBD1; cdr3_aa: ASSLGTGGGGNTIY
j_call: TRBJ1-2; v_call: TRBV2; d_call: -; cdr3_aa: ASTEKGLQAPNYGYT
j_call: TRBJ2-1; v_call: TRBV27; d_call: TRBD1; cdr3_aa: ASSFWGQGAGKEQF
j_call: TRBJ2-7; v_call: TRBV9; d_call: TRBD2; cdr3_aa: ASSVAYFSGEQY
j_call: TRBJ1-2; v_call: TRBV29-1; d_call: -; cdr3_aa: SVQGGYGYT
j_call: TRBJ2-2; v_call: TRBV10-1; d_call: TRBD2; cdr3_aa: ASSESTSGGPGELF
j_call: TRBJ1-2; v_call: TRBV5-1; d_call: -; cdr3_aa: ASSAGGPSDYGYT
j_call: TRBJ1-6; v_call: TRBV19; d_call: -; cdr3_aa: ASSTPGEGAPSPLH
j_call: TRBJ2-5; v_call: TRBV2; d_call: -; cdr3_aa: ASSERGTEQETQY
j_call: TRBJ1-5; v_call: TRBV12-3/TRBV12-4; d_call: -; cdr3_aa: ASSLTTDQPQH
j_call: TRBJ2-2; v_call: TRBV15; d_call: -; cdr3_aa: ATSRDQWAGMDGELF
j_call: TRBJ1-2; v_call: TRBV10-3; d_call: TRBD1; cdr3_aa: AISDARTGIGYT
j_call: TRBJ2-1; v_call: TRBV14; d_call: -; cdr3_aa: ASSQDVVPQDRNNEQF
j_call: TRBJ2-6; v_call: TRBV6-5; d_call: -; cdr3_aa: ASSYRTASGANVLT
j_call: TRBJ2-2; v_call: TRBV7-3; d_call: -; cdr3_aa: ASSPPGDTGELF
j_call: TRBJ2-5; v_call: TRBV12-3/TRBV12-4; d_call: -; cdr3_aa: ASSLMGPETQY
j_call: TRBJ2-3; v_call: TRBV11-2; d_call: -; cdr3_aa: ASSSGGPDTQY
j_call: TRBJ2-1; v_call: TRBV24-1; d_call: TRBD2; cdr3_aa: ATSSGDAPYNEQF
j_call: TRBJ1-1; v_call: TRBV29-1; d_call: -; cdr3_aa: SAERGTGSEAF
j_call: TRBJ1-1; v_call: TRBV6-4; d_call: -; cdr3_aa: ASSVSFNTEAF
j_call: TRBJ1-2; v_call: TRBV19; d_call: TRBD1; cdr3_aa: ATRRADRADGYT
j_call: TRBJ2-7; v_call: TRBV19; d_call: -; cdr3_aa: ASMRRGPGLNEQY
j_call: TRBJ2-7; v_call: TRBV6-5; d_call: -; cdr3_aa: ASSYSPENEQY
j_call: TRBJ1-4; v_call: TRBV19; d_call: TRBD1; cdr3_aa: ASSIELLPGQLNEKLF
j_call: TRBJ1-2; v_call: TRBV6-5; d_call: TRBD1; cdr3_aa: ASSYSNNRGNYGYT
j_call: TRBJ1-1; v_call: TRBV18; d_call: TRBD1; cdr3_aa: ASSPRDRGQWAF
j_call: TRBJ1-1; v_call: TRBV3-1/TRBV3-2; d_call: -; cdr3_aa: ASSQVPGMNTEAF
j_call: TRBJ1-5; v_call: TRBV5-6; d_call: -; cdr3_aa: ASSTGRNQPQH
j_call: TRBJ2-3; v_call: TRBV18; d_call: -; cdr3_aa: ASRLVHPDTQY
j_call: TRBJ1-6; v_call: TRBV12-5; d_call: TRBD1; cdr3_aa: ASGPDRDRSYNSPLH
j_call: TRBJ2-1; v_call: TRBV5-1; d_call: -; cdr3_aa: ASSLEAGPTMKQF
j_call: TRBJ2-5; v_call: TRBV5-8; d_call: -; cdr3_aa: ASSLAGVETQY
j_call: TRBJ1-5; v_call: TRBV10-3; d_call: TRBD1; cdr3_aa: AISGGQARSGSNQPQH
j_call: TRBJ1-1; v_call: TRBV27; d_call: -; cdr3_aa: ASSSVNTEAF
j_call: TRBJ1-4; v_call: TRBV18; d_call: -; cdr3_aa: ASTGTWGEKLF
j_call: TRBJ2-5; v_call: TRBV6-6; d_call: TRBD1; cdr3_aa: ASSHNRGQETQY
j_call: TRBJ2-6; v_call: TRBV25-1; d_call: TRBD1; cdr3_aa: ASSIWTGENSGANVLT
j_call: TRBJ2-3; v_call: TRBV30; d_call: TRBD1; cdr3_aa: AWTGGPLGVDTQY
j_call: TRBJ2-1; v_call: TRBV25-1; d_call: -; cdr3_aa: ASEGHSTYNEQF
j_call: TRBJ2-7; v_call: TRBV9; d_call: TRBD2; cdr3_aa: ASSGAPVLPGLAGVSSYEQY
j_call: TRBJ2-7; v_call: TRBV10-3; d_call: -; cdr3_aa: AISEPSQGSYEQY
j_call: TRBJ2-5; v_call: TRBV5-1; d_call: TRBD1; cdr3_aa: ASVSGTGGQETQY
j_call: TRBJ1-2; v_call: TRBV5-1; d_call: TRBD1; cdr3_aa: ASSHRDRGPEGYT
j_call: TRBJ1-4; v_call: TRBV18; d_call: TRBD1; cdr3_aa: ASSLTRGNEKLF
j_call: TRBJ1-1; v_call: TRBV25-1; d_call: -; cdr3_aa: ASSQLTGETEAF
j_call: TRBJ2-2; v_call: TRBV5-1; d_call: TRBD2; cdr3_aa: ASSFDGLAGAGELF
j_call: TRBJ2-7; v_call: TRBV5-4; d_call: TRBD1; cdr3_aa: ASSSGTGYYEQY
j_call: TRBJ1-2; v_call: TRBV5-4; d_call: -; cdr3_aa: ASSPRGGQANYGYT
j_call: TRBJ2-3; v_call: TRBV6-2/TRBV6-3; d_call: -; cdr3_aa: ASSYRTFADTDTQY
j_call: TRBJ2-1; v_call: TRBV13; d_call: -; cdr3_aa: ASSFRGTSYNEQF
j_call: TRBJ1-2; v_call: TRBV30; d_call: TRBD1; cdr3_aa: AWSRTGGKNGYT